The 14 T cell receptor beta chains listed next were all sequenced from one sample in a study of early T cells in non-severe SARS-CoV-2 infection. TCRdb re-analysed the 5' RACE reads in MiXCR, keeping a single row per CDR3 protein. This table holds over 70,000 distinct CDR3 sequences, more than 12% found once. The material sequenced was whole blood, taken at baseline. The receptors here all came from an adult who was a healthcare worker with PCR-confirmed SARS-CoV-2 infection or an uninfected control (not recorded which).

This chain connects TRBV27 to TRBJ2-7, with TRBD1 matching over 7 bases. With 5 bases clipped from V and 3 bases from J, the junction kept 4 bases outside the gene matches. The CDR3 spans 13 residues. The germline V gene encodes CDR1 MNHEY and CDR2 SMNVEV (reference sequence). The CDR3 sequence: CASSPGQSYEQYF. The CDR3 nucleotides read TGTGCCAGCAGTCCGGGACAGAGCTACGAGCAGTACTTC.

The gene calls are TRBV7-9 and TRBJ2-3, with D maybe TRBD1 (6 bases). The length of the CDR3 is 14 residues. Trimming took off 2 bases at V and 4 bases at J, with 10 bases between the two ends. CDR1 is SEHNR and CDR2 is FQNEAQ in the germline V gene (reference sequence). The CDR3 DNA reads TGTGCCAGCAGCTTACAGGGGAAGGCAGATACGCAGTATTTT. Translated, it gives CASSLQGKADTQYF.

This clonotype appeared a few times. This chain connects TRBV18 to TRBJ2-7; 9 positions match TRBD2. The germline gives CDR1 KGHSH, CDR2 LQKENI. V lost 3 bases, J lost 0 bases, and 9 bases stayed unmatched. The CDR3 consists of 17 residues. DNA for the CDR3: TGTGCCAGCTCACCTACCAAGACTAGCGGAATCTCCTACGAGCAGTACTTC. This encodes CASSPTKTSGISYEQYF.

In this sample, this clonotype turned up a few times. This rearrangement joins TRBV27 to TRBJ2-7; TRBD1 aligns across 9 bases. Looked up from germline, CDR1 is MNHEY and CDR2 is SMNVEV (reference sequence). The CDR3 runs to 15 residues. V was pared by 5 bases and J by 0 bases, with 5 bases of the junction left unmatched. This CDR3 is CASSLGTGSSYEQYF. Here the CDR3 DNA reads TGTGCCAGCAGTCTGGGGACAGGGTCCTCCTACGAGCAGTACTTC.

In this sample, this clonotype turned up many times. The junction departs from the called germline gene at one end, perhaps through a read error. V is TRBV15 and J is TRBJ1-1; a possible D gene is TRBD1 (5 bases). The CDR3 runs 14 residues. Germline V gene data show CDR1 as LNHNV and CDR2 as YYDKDF (reference sequence). CDR3 sequence (DNA): TGTGCCACCAGCAGGGTGGGGGTGAACTCTGAAGCTTTCTTT. Translating gives CATSRVGVNSEAFF.

This clonotype turned up a few times. This chain joins TRBV7-2 and TRBJ2-7, with D perhaps matching TRBD1 or TRBD2 (5 bases each). The CDR3 has 13 residues. V lost 5 bases and J 2 bases, leaving 10 bases between the germline ends. Germline CDR1 is SGHTA and CDR2 is FQGNSA. The CDR3 coding sequence is TGTGCCAGCAGCCTTGGGACGGCCTACGAGCAGTACTTC. It yields the protein CASSLGTAYEQYF.

The rearrangement links TRBV27 to TRBJ2-3, with 10 bases matching TRBD2. CDR3 length: 16 amino acids. V gave up 5 bases and J gave up 1 base; unmatched junction bases: 6. Germline V gene data show CDR1 as MNHEY and CDR2 as SMNVEV (reference sequence). The CDR3 protein is CASSITGTSGTDTQYF. The CDR3 DNA reads TGTGCCAGCAGTATAACCGGGACTAGCGGCACAGATACGCAGTATTTT.

Only a few counts were recorded for this clonotype. The chain links TRBV5-4 to TRBJ1-6; D is unclear. The germline V gene encodes CDR1 SGHNT and CDR2 YYREEE (reference sequence). This CDR3 region has 14 residues. V lost 5 bases to trimming and J lost 7 bases, with 13 bases between them. The CDR3 here is CASSFRTENSPLHF. DNA of the CDR3: TGTGCCAGCAGTTTCCGGACCGAGAATTCACCCCTCCACTTT.

The gene calls are TRBV30 and TRBJ2-5; possible D gene TRBD1, 5 bases. Germline V gene data show CDR1 as GTSNPN and CDR2 as SVGIG (reference sequence). CDR3 length equals 12 residues. V lost 5 bases, J lost 4 bases, and 11 bases lay in between. CDR3 bases: TGTGCCTGGGGGGCGGTGCGAGAGACCCAGTACTTC. This translates into CAWGAVRETQYF.

In this sample, this clonotype turned up a few times. The chain links TRBV4-2 to TRBJ2-7, with D maybe TRBD2 (6 bases). The CDR3 length is 16 residues. The V gene lost 1 base and the J gene lost 0 bases, with 13 bases spanning the gap. The germline gives CDR1 LGHNA, CDR2 YNFKEQ. CDR3 sequence (DNA): TGTGCCAGCAGCCAAGGCGGGGCGGAAAGCTCCTACGAGCAGTACTTC. This sequence encodes CASSQGGAESSYEQYF.

The gene calls are TRBV7-9 and TRBJ2-2, with TRBD2 as a possible D gene (6 bases). Germline CDR1 is SEHNR and CDR2 is FQNEAQ (reference sequence). CDR3 length: 15 amino acids. V lost 0 bases to trimming and J lost 6 bases, with 11 bases between them. CDR3 bases: TGTGCCAGCAGCTTAGCAGGGACTCCGCCCGGGGAGCTGTTTTTT. It is translated as CASSLAGTPPGELFF.

The CDR3 loop reads CASGRREGSTDTQYF. CDR3 nucleotides: TGTGCCAGCGGCCGTCGAGAGGGGTCCACAGATACGCAGTATTTT. The chain recombines TRBV10-3 with TRBJ2-3; D possibly matches TRBD1 or TRBD2 (5 bases each). V lost 10 bases and J lost 2, with 19 bases in between. The germline V gene has CDR1 ENHRY and CDR2 SYGVKD. This CDR3 region has 15 residues.

The chain couples TRBV5-4 to TRBJ2-3, with D uncertain. Germline values: CDR1 SGHNT, CDR2 YYREEE (reference sequence). This CDR3 spans 17 amino acids. With 6 bases removed from V and 0 bases from J, the gap between germline ends came to 20 bases. The CDR3 DNA sequence: TGTGCCAGCACCCCCAACGGTCCGGCCTCGAGCACAGATACGCAGTATTTT. Its translation is CASTPNGPASSTDTQYF.

This clonotype appeared a few times. The conserved final phenylalanine or tryptophan is absent from the CDR3, which likely points to a read error. No DNA is shown, since the ends of the CDR3 on it are uncertain; the CDR3 is the one TCRdb lists. The chain couples TRBV23-1 to TRBJ2-7; TRBD1, the D gene given by the table, was not confirmed from the DNA. TRBV23-1 is an open reading frame whose function is uncertain. The CDR3 spans 10 residues, counting both ends. The CDR3 sequence: CASSQSTRRL.